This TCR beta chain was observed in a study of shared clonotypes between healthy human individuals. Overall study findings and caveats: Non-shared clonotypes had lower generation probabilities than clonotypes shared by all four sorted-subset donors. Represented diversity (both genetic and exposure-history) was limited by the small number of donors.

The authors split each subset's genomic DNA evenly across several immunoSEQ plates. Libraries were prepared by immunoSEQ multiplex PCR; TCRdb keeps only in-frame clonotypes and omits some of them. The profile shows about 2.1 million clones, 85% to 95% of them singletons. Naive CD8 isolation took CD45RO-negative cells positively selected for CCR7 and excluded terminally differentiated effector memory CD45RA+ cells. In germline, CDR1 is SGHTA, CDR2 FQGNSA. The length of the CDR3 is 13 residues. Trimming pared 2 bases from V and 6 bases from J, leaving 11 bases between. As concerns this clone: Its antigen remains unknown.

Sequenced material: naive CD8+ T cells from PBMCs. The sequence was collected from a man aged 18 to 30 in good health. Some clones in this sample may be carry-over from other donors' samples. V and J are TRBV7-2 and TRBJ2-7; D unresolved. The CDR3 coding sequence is TGTGCCAGCAGCTTAAGCCTACCCTCCGAGCAGTACTTC. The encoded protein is CASSLSLPSEQYF.